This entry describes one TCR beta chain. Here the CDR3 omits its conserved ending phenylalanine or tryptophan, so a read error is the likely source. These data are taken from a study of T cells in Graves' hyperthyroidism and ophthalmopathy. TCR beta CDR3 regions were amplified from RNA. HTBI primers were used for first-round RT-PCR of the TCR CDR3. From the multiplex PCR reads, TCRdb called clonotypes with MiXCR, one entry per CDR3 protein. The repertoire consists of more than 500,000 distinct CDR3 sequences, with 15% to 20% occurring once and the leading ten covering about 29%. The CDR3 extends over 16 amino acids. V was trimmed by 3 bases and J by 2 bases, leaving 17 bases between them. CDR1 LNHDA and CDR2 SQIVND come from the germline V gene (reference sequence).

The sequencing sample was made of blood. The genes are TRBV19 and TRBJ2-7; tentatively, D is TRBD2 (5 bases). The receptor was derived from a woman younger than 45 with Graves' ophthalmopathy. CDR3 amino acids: CASSINADGVTYEQYL. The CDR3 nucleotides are TGTGCCAGTAGTATTAACGCCGACGGGGTTACCTACGAGCAGTACCTC.